This is a list of T cell receptor beta chains from one sample in a study of OX40 agonist ivuxolimab in advanced cancers. Repertoires were generated with immunoSEQ multiplex PCR, while TCRdb's copy carries only in-frame clones and drops some. Among 7,000 to 9,500 clones listed, 66% were seen once. The sample in question was CD4+ or CD8+ T cells sorted from blood, obtained in a trial of the OX40 agonist ivuxolimab. The receptors shown here come from an adult with an advanced solid tumor such as melanoma, head and neck, liver or kidney cancer. The CDR3 runs from the conserved cysteine through the conserved F or W. A D gene is named only where the DNA matches it firmly. Only part of the rows carry a size: once, few, many, or a class if the clone is expanded.

D gene: TRBD1; clone size: -; V gene: TRBV27; J gene: TRBJ2-1; CDR3 DNA: TGTGCCAGCTCCCCTATCGCCCGGGCAGGGGGCAATGAGCAGTTCTTC; CDR3 protein: CASSPIARAGGNEQFF
D gene: -; clone size: -; V gene: TRBV4-2; J gene: TRBJ2-3; CDR3 DNA: TGTGCCAGCAGCCAGCAGACTAGCACAGATACGCAGTATTTT; CDR3 protein: CASSQQTSTDTQYF
D gene: TRBD2; clone size: once; V gene: TRBV4-2; J gene: TRBJ2-7; CDR3 DNA: TGTGCCAGCAGCCCCACCGCTACTAGCGGGAGTTACGAGCAGTACTTC; CDR3 protein: CASSPTATSGSYEQYF
D gene: TRBD2; clone size: -; V gene: TRBV27; J gene: TRBJ2-1; CDR3 DNA: TGTGCCAGCAGTTATCTAGCGGGAGGCAATGAGCAGTTCTTC; CDR3 protein: CASSYLAGGNEQFF
D gene: -; clone size: once; V gene: TRBV28; J gene: TRBJ1-5; CDR3 DNA: TGTGCCAGCAGGGCACCCACCTATAGCAATCAGCCCCAGCATTTT; CDR3 protein: CASRAPTYSNQPQHF
D gene: -; clone size: -; V gene: TRBV7-9; J gene: TRBJ2-4; CDR3 DNA: TGTGCCAGCAGCTTAGCGCACTCACTAGCCAAAAACATTCAGTACTTC; CDR3 protein: CASSLAHSLAKNIQYF
D gene: TRBD2; clone size: few; V gene: TRBV6-1; J gene: TRBJ2-1; CDR3 DNA: TGTGCCAGCAGTGAAAAGACTAGCGGGAGCGATGAGCAGTTCTTC; CDR3 protein: CASSEKTSGSDEQFF
D gene: -; clone size: -; V gene: TRBV6-5; J gene: TRBJ1-6; CDR3 DNA: TGTGCCAGCAGCCGAGCCGACAGTAAAGGCTCACCCCTCCACTTT; CDR3 protein: CASSRADSKGSPLHF
D gene: TRBD2; clone size: few; V gene: TRBV27; J gene: TRBJ2-7; CDR3 DNA: TGTGCCAGCAGTTCTGTAGGTTTTAGCGGGAGGATGAGGGAGCAGTACTTC; CDR3 protein: CASSSVGFSGRMREQYF
D gene: -; clone size: -; V gene: TRBV27; J gene: TRBJ2-7; CDR3 DNA: TGTGCCAGCAAAGCGTTACAGGGATTCGACTACGAGCAGTACTTC; CDR3 protein: CASKALQGFDYEQYF
D gene: -; clone size: -; V gene: TRBV7-9; J gene: TRBJ1-3; CDR3 DNA: TGTGCCAGCAGCGGGGCGGGCGCTGCCATATATTTT; CDR3 protein: CASSGAGAAIYF
D gene: -; clone size: -; V gene: TRBV18; J gene: TRBJ2-3; CDR3 DNA: TGTGCCAGCTCACCGGGCTATATCACAGATACGCAGTATTTT; CDR3 protein: CASSPGYITDTQYF
D gene: -; clone size: -; V gene: TRBV6-4; J gene: TRBJ1-1; CDR3 DNA: TGTGCCAGCAGTGAAAAGGACAACACTGAAGCTTTCTTT; CDR3 protein: CASSEKDNTEAFF
D gene: -; clone size: few; V gene: TRBV11-3; J gene: TRBJ2-5; CDR3 DNA: TGTGCCAGCAGCTTGGCAGGGAGGGAGACCCAGTACTTC; CDR3 protein: CASSLAGRETQYF
D gene: TRBD2; clone size: -; V gene: TRBV6-1; J gene: TRBJ2-1; CDR3 DNA: TGTGCCAGCAGTAAAGGGACTAGCGGGAGTCACAATGAGCAGTTCTTC; CDR3 protein: CASSKGTSGSHNEQFF
D gene: -; clone size: -; V gene: TRBV30; J gene: TRBJ2-1; CDR3 DNA: TGTGCCTGGACCGGGAGCGACTACAATGAGCAGTTCTTC; CDR3 protein: CAWTGSDYNEQFF
D gene: -; clone size: few; V gene: TRBV6-8; J gene: TRBJ1-2; CDR3 DNA: TGTGCCAGCAGTGATGGCGGGGATGGCTACACCTTC; CDR3 protein: CASSDGGDGYTF
D gene: -; clone size: -; V gene: TRBV10-2; J gene: TRBJ1-1; CDR3 DNA: TGCGCCAGCATGGAGTGGACAGACCCTGAAGCTTTCTTT; CDR3 protein: CASMEWTDPEAFF
D gene: -; clone size: -; V gene: TRBV7-8; J gene: TRBJ1-1; CDR3 DNA: TGTGCCAGCAGCTTACAAGGGTACACTGAAGCTTTCTTT; CDR3 protein: CASSLQGYTEAFF
D gene: TRBD2; clone size: few; V gene: TRBV5-1; J gene: TRBJ2-7; CDR3 DNA: TGCGCCAGCAGCTTGGCCGAGCGACTAGCGAAGGGGAGCTCCTACGAGCAGTACTTC; CDR3 protein: CASSLAERLAKGSSYEQYF
D gene: -; clone size: -; V gene: TRBV7-3; J gene: TRBJ1-1; CDR3 DNA: TGTGCCAGCAGCTCCGACCCGAACACTGAAGCTTTCTTT; CDR3 protein: CASSSDPNTEAFF
D gene: -; clone size: -; V gene: TRBV27; J gene: TRBJ1-1; CDR3 DNA: TGTGCCAGCAGTTTCTCTCGGAGCACTGAAGCTTTCTTT; CDR3 protein: CASSFSRSTEAFF